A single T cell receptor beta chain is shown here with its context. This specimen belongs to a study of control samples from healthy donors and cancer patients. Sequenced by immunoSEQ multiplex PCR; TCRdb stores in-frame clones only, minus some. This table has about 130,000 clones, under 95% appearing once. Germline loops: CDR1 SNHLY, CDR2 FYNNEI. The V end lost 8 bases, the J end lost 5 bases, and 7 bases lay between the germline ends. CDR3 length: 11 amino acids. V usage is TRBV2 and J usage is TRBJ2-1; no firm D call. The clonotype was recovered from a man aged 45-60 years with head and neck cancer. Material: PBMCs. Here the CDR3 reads CASSPHNEQFF. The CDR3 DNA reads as TGTGCCAGCTCCCCCCACAATGAGCAGTTCTTC.